These 18 T cell receptor beta chains share one sample of origin, sequenced in a study of T cells after yellow fever vaccination. MiXCR, applied by TCRdb to the 5' RACE reads, yields one record per CDR3 protein. This sample has some 500,000 distinct CDR3 sequences, with approximately 12% found just once. The sequenced sample was PBMCs, obtained on the day of the yellow fever booster vaccination. The receptors were sampled from a young man who received the YFV17D yellow fever vaccine.

This clonotype occurred a few times. The gene calls are TRBV5-5 and TRBJ1-2; 7 bases map to TRBD1. With 0 bases clipped from V and 4 bases from J, the junction kept 9 bases outside the gene matches. The CDR3 length is 16 residues. Germline CDR1 reads SGHKS; CDR2 reads YYEKEE (reference sequence). CDR3 DNA: TGTGCCAGCAGCTTGGAACAGGGGTTAACTTTCTATGGCTACACCTTC. Encoded protein: CASSLEQGLTFYGYTF.

The rearrangement joins TRBV20-1 to TRBJ2-7; 8 bases fit TRBD2. Trimming took 4 bases from V and 1 from J; bases not matched to a gene: 15. Germline V gene sequence: CDR1 DFQATT, CDR2 SNEGSKA (reference sequence). The length of the CDR3 is 17 residues. CDR3 amino acids: CSATRPPGAGASYEQYF. CDR3 bases: TGCAGTGCTACCCGCCCTCCTGGAGCGGGAGCTTCCTACGAGCAGTACTTC.

V usage is TRBV11-2 and J usage is TRBJ1-5, with 7 bases lining up with TRBD1. The V gene's germline CDR1 is SGHAT and CDR2 FQNNGV. The length of the CDR3 is 17 residues. The J segment lost 6 bases and the V segment lost 0 bases, leaving 11 bases of the junction unmatched. The CDR3 sequence: CASSLDAWGQSGQPQHF. For the CDR3, the DNA is TGTGCCAGCAGCTTAGATGCGTGGGGACAGTCGGGTCAGCCCCAGCATTTT.

This rearrangement joins TRBV4-3 to TRBJ1-5; TRBD1 matches at 8 bases. From germline, CDR1 is LGHNA and CDR2 YSLEER. Unmatched junction bases numbered 8, after V lost 3 bases and J lost 7 bases. The CDR3 consists of 15 residues. CDR3 nucleotides: TGCGCCAGCAGCCAGGATCCGGGACAGGCACAGCCCCAGCATTTT. Translation gives CASSQDPGQAQPQHF.

This clonotype appeared a few times. This sequence joins TRBV9 and TRBJ2-2; 7 positions match TRBD2. Trimming cost V 6 bases and J 0 bases; bases outside gene matches: 8. The length of the CDR3 is 16 residues. Germline V gene lookup returns CDR1 SGDLS and CDR2 YYNGEE. CDR3 in DNA: TGTGCCAGCACTACTAGCGTAGGGACGAACACCGGGGAGCTGTTTTTT. It encodes CASTTSVGTNTGELFF.

This clonotype was counted only a few times. The chain is built from TRBV15 and TRBJ2-1, with D hard to call. This CDR3 has 11 amino acids. The germline gives CDR1 LNHNV, CDR2 YYDKDF (reference sequence). Between the trimmed V and J ends, which lost 4 bases and 7 bases, there was a span of 5 bases. The CDR3 nucleotides read TGTGCCACCAGCAACTATAATGAGCAGTTCTTC. Translation gives CATSNYNEQFF.

The rearrangement uses TRBV7-2 and TRBJ2-6; D is unclear. Germline CDR1 reads SGHTA; CDR2 reads FQGNSA. Trimming took 5 bases from V and 0 from J, leaving 8 bases between them. This CDR3 contains 15 residues. DNA for the CDR3: TGTGCCAGCAGCCCCCTCTACTCTGGGGCCAACGTCCTGACTTTC. Its translation: CASSPLYSGANVLTF.

The chain recombines TRBV27 with TRBJ2-7, with TRBD1 matching 7 bases. The V gene end was trimmed by 6 bases and the J gene end by 2 bases; junction bases not matched to a gene: 7. The CDR3 contains 14 residues. The germline CDR1 and CDR2 sequences are MNHEY and SMNVEV (reference sequence). The CDR3 here is CASRKNRGPYEQYF. As DNA, the CDR3 is TGTGCCAGCAGGAAGAACAGGGGCCCCTACGAGCAGTACTTC.

The table lists this clonotype with a few counts. The chain links TRBV7-2 to TRBJ2-1, with TRBD2 matching 7 bases. After removal of 5 bases from V and 4 bases from J, the junction contained 14 bases not matched to a gene. The V gene's germline CDR1 is SGHTA and CDR2 FQGNSA. CDR3 length: 17 residues. DNA of the CDR3: TGTGCCAGCAGCCGCCAACCTAGCGGTGTAGGATACAATGAGCAGTTCTTC. Its translation is CASSRQPSGVGYNEQFF.

This clonotype showed up just a few times. CDR3 in DNA: TGTGCCAGCAGCCAAACTAGTCCCTACGAGCAGTACTTC. Protein sequence: CASSQTSPYEQYF. This chain links TRBV12-3 or TRBV12-4 with TRBJ2-7, with D maybe TRBD2 (5 bases). Deletions cut 6 bases from V and 2 bases from J, with 11 bases between. CDR3 length equals 13 residues.

The genes are TRBV5-1 and TRBJ2-5; 11 bases agree with TRBD2. From germline, CDR1 is SGHRS and CDR2 YFSETQ. The CDR3 contains 17 residues. Trimming at V came to 0 bases and at J to 5 bases, leaving 9 bases not matched to a gene. The CDR3 loop is CASSLGTGTSGRETQYF. The CDR3 nucleotides are TGCGCCAGCAGCTTGGGCACCGGGACTAGCGGACGGGAGACCCAGTACTTC.

The rearrangement links TRBV5-1 to TRBJ2-2; D remains unclear. V was trimmed by 3 bases and J by 6 bases, leaving 6 bases between them. From germline, CDR1 is SGHRS and CDR2 YFSETQ. There are 12 residues in the CDR3. DNA of the CDR3: TGCGCCAGCAGCTGGAGTTCCGGGGAGCTGTTTTTT. It translates to CASSWSSGELFF.

This chain links TRBV29-1 with TRBJ2-2, with TRBD2 matching 7 bases. CDR1 SQVTM and CDR2 ANQGSEA come from the germline V gene. The CDR3 loop spans 13 amino acids. V lost 4 bases to trimming and J lost 3 bases; unmatched junction nucleotides: 2. The CDR3, as DNA: TGCAGCGTTGGGGCGGGAGACACCGGGGAGCTGTTTTTT. As protein: CSVGAGDTGELFF.

The rearrangement joins TRBV5-1 to TRBJ2-1, with D tentatively TRBD1 (5 bases). Germline V gene lookup returns CDR1 SGHRS and CDR2 YFSETQ. The length of the CDR3 is 15 residues. The ends were cut back, 0 bases at V and 2 bases at J, with 9 bases in the middle. The CDR3 reads CASSLVKGPYNEQFF. The DNA of the CDR3 is TGCGCCAGCAGCTTGGTGAAGGGGCCCTACAATGAGCAGTTCTTC.

This clonotype was found a few times. The rearrangement joins TRBV29-1 to TRBJ2-7; D possibly matches TRBD1 or TRBD2 (6 bases each). V was shortened by 5 bases and J by 5 bases, with 16 bases between the two germline ends. This CDR3 comprises 13 residues. Germline V gene lookup returns CDR1 SQVTM and CDR2 ANQGSEA. This chain's CDR3 is CSVRSGASHEQYF. CDR3 DNA sequence: TGCAGCGTTCGGTCGGGGGCGAGTCACGAGCAGTACTTC.

V gene TRBV4-3 combines with J gene TRBJ2-7; tentatively, D is TRBD1 (6 bases). Germline V gene lookup returns CDR1 LGHNA and CDR2 YSLEER. This CDR3 contains 15 residues. The V and J ends lost 0 bases and 2 bases respectively, with 11 bases between them. CDR3 nucleotides: TGCGCCAGCAGCCAAGAATGGGGGCTTACCTACGAGCAGTACTTC. This encodes CASSQEWGLTYEQYF.

The gene calls are TRBV24-1 and TRBJ2-3, with a weak D call TRBD1 (5 bases). The CDR3 covers 12 residues. V was clipped by 3 bases and J by 9 bases, with 9 bases between them. The germline CDR1 and CDR2 sequences are KGHDR and SFDVKD. The chain's CDR3 is CATSDPGRTQYF. The CDR3, as DNA: TGTGCCACCAGTGATCCAGGGCGAACGCAGTATTTT.

The chain combines TRBV4-3 with TRBJ1-1, with D possibly matching TRBD1 (5 bases). Trimming cost V 0 bases and J 11 bases, with 10 bases left between them. Germline CDR1 is LGHNA and CDR2 is YSLEER. The length of the CDR3 is 12 residues. The CDR3 sequence is CASSQDLGVAFF. The CDR3 DNA reads as TGCGCCAGCAGCCAAGATTTAGGGGTTGCTTTCTTT.